Ten or more counts support the clone carrying this TCR beta chain. The sample comes from a study of human T cells and chemical hapten exposure. Noted time point: pre-sensitization, week 0. Documented treatment: therapeutic diphenylcyclopropenone sensitization with weekly scalp DPC. Patches went on only after blood had been drawn each time. The study enrolled 18 to 70-year-old alopecia patients suitable for DPC. Individual cDNA molecules had unique molecular identifiers attached to them by the library. One entry per CDR3 protein, called by TCRdb with MiXCR from the RACE reads. The data contain 60,000 to 75,000 distinct CDR3 sequences, around 7% of them singletons. After removal of 2 bases from V and 8 bases from J, the junction contained 6 bases not matched to a gene. Germline assignment: CDR1 KGHSH and CDR2 LQKENI. This CDR3 contains 14 residues.

The V and J genes are TRBV18 and TRBJ1-2; 9 bases line up with TRBD1. The source is a woman aged 25 to 39 with alopecia areata. Some clones in this sample may be carry-over from other donors' samples. The source was whole blood, collected in connection with sensitization to the hapten diphenylcyclopropenone (DPC). The CDR3 DNA is TGTGCCAGCTCACCATTTACAGGGGGCTACGGCTACACCTTC. As protein: CASSPFTGGYGYTF.